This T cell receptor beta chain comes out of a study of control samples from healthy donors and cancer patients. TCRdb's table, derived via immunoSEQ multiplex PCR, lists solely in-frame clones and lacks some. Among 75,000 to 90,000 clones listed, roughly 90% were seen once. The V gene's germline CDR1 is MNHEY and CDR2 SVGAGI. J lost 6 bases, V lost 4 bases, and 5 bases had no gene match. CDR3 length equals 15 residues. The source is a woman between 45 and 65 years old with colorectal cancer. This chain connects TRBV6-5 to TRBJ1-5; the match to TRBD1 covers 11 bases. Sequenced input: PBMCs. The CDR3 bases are TGTGCCAGCAGTTTGGGACAGGGGGTGGCTCAGCCCCAGCATTTT. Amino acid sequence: CASSLGQGVAQPQHF.